Detailed here is one T cell receptor beta chain. One entry per CDR3 protein, called by TCRdb with MiXCR from the 5' RACE reads. The repertoire holds 450,000 to 650,000 distinct CDR3 sequences, roughly 22% seen once, with about 12% in the top ten. The CDR3 loop spans 19 amino acids. Germline CDR1 is LGHNA and CDR2 is YNFKEQ. The J segment lost 9 bases and the V segment lost 0 bases, leaving 20 bases of the junction unmatched. These data are taken from a study of T-cell memory formation after mild COVID-19. Material: PBMCs or a T cell subset sorted from them (not recorded which). The TCR sequence derives from an adult woman who had mild COVID-19 (a few samples of this study predate the infection). Cell type and time point are not known. The V and J genes are TRBV4-2 and TRBJ2-3; 8 nucleotides line up with TRBD2. CDR3 amino acids: CASSQEVSESGRLVYTQYF. The CDR3 DNA reads TGTGCCAGCAGCCAAGAGGTCTCGGAAAGCGGGAGACTAGTCTACACGCAGTATTTT.